This TCR beta chain stems from a study of beta chain features in type 1 diabetes. Study details: When patients were set against healthy donors, age, gender and cell yields were similar. General study findings and limits: Type 1 diabetes patients had moderately but significantly shorter TCRB CDR3s in all four CD4+ subsets. Resolution of whether HLA type affects TCRB rearrangement was not achieved here.

The authors took one heparinised blood draw, averaging roughly 120 mL, from each donor. The CDR3 spans 14 residues. CDR1 and CDR2 (germline): LNHDA, SQIVND (reference sequence). Trimming pared 7 bases from V and 1 base from J, leaving 13 bases between. Investigators reverse transcribed all isolated RNA, so they sequenced expressed TCRB transcripts. Assay: immunoSEQ multiplex PCR; the TCRdb copy retains only in-frame clones and omits some. In the table there are under 200,000 clones, about 9% of which are singletons. As concerns this clone: Its antigen remains unidentified.

The rearrangement uses TRBV19 and TRBJ1-2; D is ambiguous. This TCR was recovered from a woman between 18 and 30 years old with type 1 diabetes. The sample taken for sequencing was central memory CD4+ T cells from blood. The CDR3 loop is CASKRETNNYGYTF. The CDR3 nucleotides read TGTGCCAGTAAGCGGGAGACTAATAACTATGGCTACACCTTC.